A selection of T cell receptor beta chains follows, all from one sample in a study of regulatory T cells. Some clones are missing from TCRdb's copy, which holds only in-frame ones; the method was immunoSEQ multiplex PCR. Counted here are about 29,000 clones, just under 95% occurring once; the ten biggest clones make up approximately 1.5%. Source material: conventional CD4+ T cells sorted from blood. These receptors all come from a person aged 18 to 29 with CD3G deficiency. The CDR3 runs from the conserved cysteine through the conserved F or W.

j_call v_call cdr3_aa
TRBJ1-5 TRBV2 CASRQGALGNQPQHF
TRBJ2-1 TRBV11-3 CASSPNPSGGYNEQFF
TRBJ2-7 TRBV6-6 CASSYSTPHRGHEQYF
TRBJ2-7 TRBV10-3 CAISEAGNEQYF
TRBJ2-7 TRBV28 CASSLGGMAYEQYF
TRBJ2-2 TRBV10-3 CAISENRGLGELFF
TRBJ2-7 TRBV6-1 CASREDRGYEQYF
TRBJ2-4 TRBV28 CASSLWGRRGPGDVKNIQYF
TRBJ2-3 TRBV6-1 CASRLAGTDTQYF
TRBJ2-7 TRBV9 CASSPLPGPAGEQYF
TRBJ2-3 TRBV18 CASSPASTDTQYF
TRBJ2-5 TRBV6-1 CASSTSTWGEETQYF